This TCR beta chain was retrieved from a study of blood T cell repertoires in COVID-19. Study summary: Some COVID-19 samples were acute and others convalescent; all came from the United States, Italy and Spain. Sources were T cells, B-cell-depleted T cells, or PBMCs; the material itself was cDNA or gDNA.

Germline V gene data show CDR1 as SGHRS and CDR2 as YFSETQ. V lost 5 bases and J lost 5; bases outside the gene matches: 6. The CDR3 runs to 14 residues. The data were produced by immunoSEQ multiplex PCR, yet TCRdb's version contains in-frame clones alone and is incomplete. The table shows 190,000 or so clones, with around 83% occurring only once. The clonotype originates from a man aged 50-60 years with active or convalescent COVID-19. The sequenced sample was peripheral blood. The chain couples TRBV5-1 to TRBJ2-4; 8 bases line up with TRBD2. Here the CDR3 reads CASRLGTSENIQYF. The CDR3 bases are TGCGCCAGCAGACTCGGGACTAGTGAAAACATTCAGTACTTC.